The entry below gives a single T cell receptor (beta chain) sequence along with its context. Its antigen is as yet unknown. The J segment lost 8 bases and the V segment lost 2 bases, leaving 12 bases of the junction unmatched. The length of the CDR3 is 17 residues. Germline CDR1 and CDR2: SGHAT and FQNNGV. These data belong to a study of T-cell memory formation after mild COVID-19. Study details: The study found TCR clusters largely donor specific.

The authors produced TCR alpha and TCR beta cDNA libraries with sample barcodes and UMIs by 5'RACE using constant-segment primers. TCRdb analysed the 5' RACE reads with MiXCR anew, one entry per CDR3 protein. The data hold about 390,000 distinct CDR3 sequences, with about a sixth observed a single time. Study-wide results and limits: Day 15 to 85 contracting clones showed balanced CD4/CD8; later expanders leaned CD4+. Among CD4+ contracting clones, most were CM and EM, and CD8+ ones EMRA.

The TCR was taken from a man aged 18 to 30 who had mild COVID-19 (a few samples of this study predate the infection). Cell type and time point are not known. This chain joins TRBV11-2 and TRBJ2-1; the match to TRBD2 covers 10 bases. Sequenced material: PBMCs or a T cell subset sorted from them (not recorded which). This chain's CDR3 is CASSLYLVLAGADEQFF. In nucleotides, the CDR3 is TGTGCCAGCAGCTTATATCTAGTGCTAGCGGGGGCGGATGAGCAGTTCTTC.